These T cell receptor beta chains were read from a single sample in a study of blood T cell repertoires in COVID-19. This table comes from immunoSEQ multiplex PCR, and its TCRdb copy is limited to in-frame clones, with some not included. The repertoire includes 300,000 or so clones, around nine tenths of them detected once, and 1% sits in the top ten. The sample consisted of peripheral blood. These receptors all come from a man between 45 and 60 years old with active or convalescent COVID-19. Both conserved end residues are part of each CDR3. D genes are given only for firm matches. Only part of the rows carry a size: once, few, many, or a class if the clone is expanded.

v_call	clone_size	d_call	j_call	cdr3_nt	cdr3_aa
TRBV5-1	.	.	TRBJ2-7	TGCGCCAGCAGCTGGGAGGAAGGGGGCCGTCGGTGGACCTACGAGCAGTACTTC	CASSWEEGGRRWTYEQYF
TRBV10-3	.	.	TRBJ2-5	TGTGCCATCAGTGAAGTAGAAGGAGGGTCGGAGACCCAGTACTTC	CAISEVEGGSETQYF
TRBV24-1	.	.	TRBJ2-7	TGTGCCACCAGTGATTGGAGGACAGAGAACGAGCAGTACTTC	CATSDWRTENEQYF
TRBV2	.	TRBD1	TRBJ1-2	TGTGCCAGCAGGATCGGGACAGGCAATGGCTACACCTTC	CASRIGTGNGYTF
TRBV28	.	TRBD2	TRBJ2-1	TGTGCCAGCACCGAGGGGAGGGGAGAGCAGTTCTTC	CASTEGRGEQFF
TRBV28	.	.	TRBJ2-3	TGTGCCAGCAGCTTGACACCAGAGAGCACAGATACGCAGTATTTT	CASSLTPESTDTQYF
TRBV12-3/TRBV12-4	.	.	TRBJ1-1	TGTGCCAGCTGGGGCCGGGGGGTAACTGAAGCTTTCTTT	CASWGRGVTEAFF
TRBV6-6	.	.	TRBJ1-2	TGTGCCAGCAGTTACGGACAGCTTGGTGCCTATGGCTACACCTTC	CASSYGQLGAYGYTF
TRBV5-1	.	.	TRBJ1-5	TGCGCCAGCAGCTTGGCCGCGGGGAATCAGCCCCAGCATTTT	CASSLAAGNQPQHF
TRBV29-1	few	TRBD1	TRBJ2-1	TGCAGCGTTGAAAGGGACAGCGAGCAGTTCTTC	CSVERDSEQFF
TRBV5-1	few	.	TRBJ1-2	TGCGCCAGCAGCCCGAACCAGAGCGATGGCTACACCTTC	CASSPNQSDGYTF
TRBV7-3	.	.	TRBJ2-3	TGTGCCAGCAGCTTAGCGACTAGCACAGATACGCAGTATTTT	CASSLATSTDTQYF
TRBV5-1	.	.	TRBJ1-2	TGCGCCAGCAGCTCAACCACCGGACAGCGAATCTATGGCTACACCTTC	CASSSTTGQRIYGYTF
TRBV28	.	TRBD1	TRBJ1-5	TGTGCCAGCCGCCCCGGGACAGGGTTCAATCAGCCCCAGCATTTT	CASRPGTGFNQPQHF
TRBV9	.	TRBD1	TRBJ2-5	TGTGCCAGCAGCATGCCCGGACAGGGTAGCAGTGAGACCCAGTACTTC	CASSMPGQGSSETQYF
TRBV5-1	few	TRBD1	TRBJ1-6	TGCGCCAGCAGCTTGGGCCCGGGACAGGGACCTAATTCACCCCTCCACTTT	CASSLGPGQGPNSPLHF
TRBV3-1/TRBV3-2	.	.	TRBJ2-7	TGTGCCAGCAGCCAAGAAGGGGTCGAGCAGTACTTC	CASSQEGVEQYF
TRBV19	.	.	TRBJ2-7	TGTGCCAGTAGTATAAACGGGATAGGCGAGCAGTACTTC	CASSINGIGEQYF
TRBV11-2	.	TRBD1	TRBJ2-5	TGTGCCAGCAGCTCCGCCCGGGACAGGGAACAAGAGACCCAGTACTTC	CASSSARDREQETQYF
TRBV10-3	.	TRBD2	TRBJ2-1	TGTGCCATCAGCGTCCGGGAGGGCTCCTACAATGAGCAGTTCTTC	CAISVREGSYNEQFF
TRBV6-5	.	TRBD1	TRBJ2-7	TGTGCCAGCAGTCGCGACAGGGGGCTAGCCTACGAGCAGTACTTC	CASSRDRGLAYEQYF
TRBV14	.	.	TRBJ1-1	TGTGCCAGCAGCCCACGAGTTGGGAGGGGAACGGCCACTGAAGCTTTCTTT	CASSPRVGRGTATEAFF
TRBV2	.	TRBD1	TRBJ2-1	TGTGCCAGCAGCCCACAGGGGGAAATGCAGTTCTTC	CASSPQGEMQFF
TRBV19	.	TRBD1	TRBJ1-4	TGTGCCAGTTTCGGGGACAGGGGAAGAAGGGGTGAAAAACTGTTTTTT	CASFGDRGRRGEKLFF